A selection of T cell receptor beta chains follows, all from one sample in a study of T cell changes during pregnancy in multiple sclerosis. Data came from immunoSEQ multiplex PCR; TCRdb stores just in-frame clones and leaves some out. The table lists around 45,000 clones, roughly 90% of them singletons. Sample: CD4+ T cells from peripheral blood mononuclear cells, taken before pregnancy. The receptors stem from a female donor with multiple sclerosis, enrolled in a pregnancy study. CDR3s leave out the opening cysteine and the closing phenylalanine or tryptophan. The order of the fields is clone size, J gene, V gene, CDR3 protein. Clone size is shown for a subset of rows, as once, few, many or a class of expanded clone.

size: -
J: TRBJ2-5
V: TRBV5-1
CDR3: ASRRLAGATQETQY

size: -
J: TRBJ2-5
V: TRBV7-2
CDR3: ASSPRGGGGETQY

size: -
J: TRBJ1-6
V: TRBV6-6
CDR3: ASTKGGYNSPLH

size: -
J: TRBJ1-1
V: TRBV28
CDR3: ASTRGPGQREGAF

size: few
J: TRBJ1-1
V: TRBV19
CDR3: ASTGHRGAF

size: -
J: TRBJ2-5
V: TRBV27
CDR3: ASSPRTSVYTQY

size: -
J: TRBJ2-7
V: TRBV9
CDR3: ASSANTATGIYEQY

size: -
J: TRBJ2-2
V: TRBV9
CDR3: ASNKRTVNTGELF

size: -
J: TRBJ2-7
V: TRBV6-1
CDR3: ASNPLAGVVYEQY

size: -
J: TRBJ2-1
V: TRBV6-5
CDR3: ASRGTGRWINEQF

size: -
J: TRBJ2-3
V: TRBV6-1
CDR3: ASSEGRSSGGLDTQY

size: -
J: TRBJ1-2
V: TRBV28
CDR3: ASSLVGGARGYT

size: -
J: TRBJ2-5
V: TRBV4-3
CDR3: ASSHRASYRGIRGQETQY

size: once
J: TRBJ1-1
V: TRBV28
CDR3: ASSLLEGKNTEAF

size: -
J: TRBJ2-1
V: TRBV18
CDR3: ASSPLRTSGRGNEQF

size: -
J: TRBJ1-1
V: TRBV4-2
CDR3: ASSQGRGNTEAF

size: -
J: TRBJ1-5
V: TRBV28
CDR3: ASYQGKQPQH

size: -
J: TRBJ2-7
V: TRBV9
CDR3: ASSVQMGGEQY

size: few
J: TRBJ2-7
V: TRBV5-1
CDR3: ASSFRQGAAYEQY

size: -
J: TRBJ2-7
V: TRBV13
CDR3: ASSLGLGPAYEQY

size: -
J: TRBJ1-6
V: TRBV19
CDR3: ASSSGTYPYPLH

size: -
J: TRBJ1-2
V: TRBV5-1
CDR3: ASSLLTGHGYT

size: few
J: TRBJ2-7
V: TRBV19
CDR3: ASSLRRGYEQY

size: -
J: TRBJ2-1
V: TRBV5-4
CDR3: ASSSRLSSYNEQF

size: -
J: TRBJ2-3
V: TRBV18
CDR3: ASSPLDQGLAGGTQHTQY

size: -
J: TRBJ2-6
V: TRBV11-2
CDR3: ASSLAGLAARANVLT

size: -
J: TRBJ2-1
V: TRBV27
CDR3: ASSSLGGPKGKF

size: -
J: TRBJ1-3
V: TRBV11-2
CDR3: ASNDRATGNTIY

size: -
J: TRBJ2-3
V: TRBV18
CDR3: ASSSAAASASTDTQY

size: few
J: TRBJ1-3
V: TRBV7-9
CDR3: ASSPRKGPTEGNTIY

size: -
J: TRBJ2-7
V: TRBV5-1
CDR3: ASSLGGTYEQY

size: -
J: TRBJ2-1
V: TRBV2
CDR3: ASSSTSGRIGGGYNEQF

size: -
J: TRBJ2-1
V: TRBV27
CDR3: ATRPGQGNPYNEQF

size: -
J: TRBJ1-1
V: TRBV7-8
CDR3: ASSGLLGGASTEAF

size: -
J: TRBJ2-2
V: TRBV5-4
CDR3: ASSLGRNTGELF

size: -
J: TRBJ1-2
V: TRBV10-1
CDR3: ASSESKGQGSGYT

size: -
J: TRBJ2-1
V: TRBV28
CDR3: ASSTMQGAREQF

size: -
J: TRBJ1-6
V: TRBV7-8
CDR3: ASTVLTIPGLRGSPLH

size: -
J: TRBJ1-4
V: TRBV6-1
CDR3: ASSLQVATNEKLF

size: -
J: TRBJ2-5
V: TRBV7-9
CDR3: ASSRPGQGPETQY

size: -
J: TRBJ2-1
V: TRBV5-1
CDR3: ASSSRSGGADNEQF

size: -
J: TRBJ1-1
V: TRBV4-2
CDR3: ASSRDVGQGETEAF

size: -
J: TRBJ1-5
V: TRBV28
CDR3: ASTSPGTGGAPQH

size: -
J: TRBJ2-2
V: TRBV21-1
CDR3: ASSKAGQVSPGELF

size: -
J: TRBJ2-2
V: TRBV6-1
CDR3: ASRLQTTGELF